The source of this T cell receptor (beta chain) is a study of Graves' ophthalmopathy and Graves' hyperthyroidism. Study-wide findings and caveats: Ophthalmopathy cases were distinguished from stable hyperthyroidism by a 13-signature model, reaching roughly 90% sensitivity and about 80% specificity.

This clonotype was seen ten or more times. Antigen: not known. Isolation of PBMCs was performed using 9.5 to 10 ml of fresh peripheral blood. Transcripts of RNA were the source for amplifying TCR beta CDR3 regions. The authors performed first-round RT-PCR with HTBI primers and then a second-round multiplex PCR. TCRdb reprocessed the multiplex PCR reads via MiXCR and lists one record per CDR3 protein. The sample includes approximately 460,000 distinct CDR3 sequences, 13% to 15% of them seen just once. In germline, CDR1 is MNHNY, CDR2 SVGAGI (reference sequence). This CDR3 contains 13 residues. Trimming removed 10 bases from V and 4 bases from J, with 14 bases in between.

The receptor was isolated from a woman aged 25-40 years with Graves' ophthalmopathy. This sequence joins TRBV6-6 and TRBJ1-5; D gene ambiguous. Source material: blood. CDR3 DNA: TGTGCCATCGAGGAGGTGGAGAATCAGCCCCAGCATTTT. Translated: CAIEEVENQPQHF.